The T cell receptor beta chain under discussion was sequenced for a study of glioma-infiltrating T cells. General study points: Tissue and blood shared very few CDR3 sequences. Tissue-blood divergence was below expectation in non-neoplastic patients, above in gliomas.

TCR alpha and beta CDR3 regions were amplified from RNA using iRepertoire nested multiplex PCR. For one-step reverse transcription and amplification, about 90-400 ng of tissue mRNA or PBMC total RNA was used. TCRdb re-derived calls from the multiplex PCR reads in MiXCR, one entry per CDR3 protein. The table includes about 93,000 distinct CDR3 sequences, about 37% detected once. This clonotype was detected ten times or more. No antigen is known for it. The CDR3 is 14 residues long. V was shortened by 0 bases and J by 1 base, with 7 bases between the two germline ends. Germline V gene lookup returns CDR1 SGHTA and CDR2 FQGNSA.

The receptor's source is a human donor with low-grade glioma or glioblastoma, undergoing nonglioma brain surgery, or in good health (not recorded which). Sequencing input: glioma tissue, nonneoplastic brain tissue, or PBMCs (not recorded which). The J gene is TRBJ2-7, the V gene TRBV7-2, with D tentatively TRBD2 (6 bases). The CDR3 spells CASSLAGTSYEQYF. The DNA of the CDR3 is TGTGCCAGCAGCTTAGCGGGGACTTCCTACGAGCAGTACTTC.